These 4 T cell receptor beta chains were sequenced from one sample in a study of early T cells in non-severe SARS-CoV-2 infection. TCRdb recomputed calls from the 5' RACE reads with MiXCR, one row per CDR3 protein. The table lists 90,000 to 130,000 distinct CDR3 sequences, about 12% of them singletons. The sample here was whole blood, taken at baseline. These TCRs come from an adult who was a healthcare worker with PCR-confirmed SARS-CoV-2 infection or an uninfected control (not recorded which).

This chain links TRBV7-2 with TRBJ2-6; D uncertain. Germline assignment: CDR1 SGHTA and CDR2 FQGNSA. The CDR3 runs to 15 residues. The V end lost 5 bases, the J end lost 2 bases, and 10 bases lay between the germline ends. CDR3 DNA: TGTGCCAGCAGCCATGGACGGACTGGGGCCAACGTCCTGACTTTC. Translated, it gives CASSHGRTGANVLTF.

This chain connects TRBV7-2 to TRBJ2-7, with 10 bases identical to TRBD2. The CDR3 sequence is 16 residues long. The V and J ends lost 1 base and 3 bases, in that order; junction bases with no gene match: 6. Germline assignment: CDR1 SGHTA and CDR2 FQGNSA. The CDR3 protein is CASSLGLAGESYEQYF. CDR3 coding DNA: TGTGCCAGCAGCTTAGGGCTAGCGGGAGAGAGCTACGAGCAGTACTTC.

The V and J genes are TRBV10-3 and TRBJ2-1; no clear D. V was cut by 4 bases and J by 1 base, with 5 bases left in between. The CDR3 sequence is 13 residues long. Germline CDR1 reads ENHRY; CDR2 reads SYGVKD. CDR3 nucleotides: TGTGCCATCAGTGGGGTTTCCTACAATGAGCAGTTCTTC. As protein: CAISGVSYNEQFF.

This clonotype has at least ten counts. This chain joins TRBV20-1 and TRBJ2-7; D perhaps matches TRBD1 (6 bases). The CDR3 extends over 13 amino acids. V lost 5 bases, J lost 0 bases, and 11 bases lay in between. The germline V gene has CDR1 DFQATT and CDR2 SNEGSKA (reference sequence). The CDR3 loop reads CSAHRVSSYEQYF. The CDR3 DNA follows: TGCAGTGCTCACAGGGTCTCCTCCTACGAGCAGTACTTC.